This T cell receptor (beta chain) was sequenced in a study of PD-L1 blockade in urothelial cancer. Study at large: Across blood samples, T cells had a median count of approximately 130,000.

The method was immunoSEQ multiplex PCR; TCRdb's version includes in-frame clones alone and lacks a portion of them. The sample has about 14,000 clones, 85% to 90% seen once. The germline CDR1 and CDR2 sequences are MNHEY and SVGAGI. There are 13 residues in the CDR3. Deletions cut 3 bases from V and 1 base from J, with 6 bases between. V usage is TRBV6-5 and J usage is TRBJ1-1; no clear D gene. Here the sequenced sample was PBMCs, taken around atezolizumab (anti-PD-L1) treatment. This receptor was obtained from a man in his sixties or seventies with urothelial cancer. CDR3 loop: CASSYSRNTEAFF. In DNA, the CDR3 is TGTGCCAGCAGTTATAGTCGGAACACTGAAGCTTTCTTT.